This TCR beta chain was recovered during a study of monozygotic twins with inflammatory bowel disease. The study, taken as a whole, reports: Healthy twins shared more clonotypes with others than IBD patients, most markedly active ones.

Comment on this clonotype: Its antigen is as yet unknown.

The CDR3 is made up of 15 amino acids. Germline CDR1 is SGHTA and CDR2 is FQGNSA. Via template switching, UMIs carrying a 6-nucleotide sample barcode were introduced. TCRdb reworked the 5' RACE reads into one entry per CDR3 protein, no DNA. This repertoire includes nearly 450,000 distinct CDR3 sequences. The source material was blood. The chain employs TRBV7-2 and TRBJ1-1; without DNA, the TCRdb call of TRBD1 cannot be checked. This sequence was found in a human donor with ulcerative colitis or Crohn's disease, or a healthy co-twin of an affected twin (not recorded which). CDR3 sequence: CASSLLQGLDTEAFF. Full variable domain (rest looked up from reference TRBV7-2 and TRBJ1-1): GAGVSQSPSNKVTEKGKDVELRCDPISGHTALYWYRQSLGQGLEFLIYFQGNSAPDKSGLPSDRFSAERTGGSVSTLTIQRTQQEDSAVYLCASSLLQGLDTEAFFGQGTRLTVV.